This TCR beta chain derives from a study of blood T cell repertoires in COVID-19 (dated by TCRdb to 2018 to 2020). For the study in its entirety: Samples covering the acute and convalescent phases of COVID-19 were provided by collaborators in the United States, Italy and Spain. The prospective study material was composed of cDNA or gDNA derived from T cells, B-cell-depleted T cells, or PBMCs. Subjects who had been exposed to COVID-19, were actively infected with it, or had recovered from it provided the deeply sampled blood TCRbeta repertoires that made up the dataset. A freely available public database, intended as a resource for researchers studying the immune response to SARS-CoV-2, is where the repertoires were released. Samples came from the ongoing ImmuneRACE study (first 160 participants) plus 1,254 subjects from 6 global collaborators. A de-identified subject ID, COVID-19 status, age in years and sex were almost always included in the sample metadata. HLA class I and class II types, where available, came from metadata supplied by the sample provider rather than from assay-based typing.

From a lookup of the germline V gene (reference sequence), CDR1 and CDR2 are LNHDA and SQIVND. The CDR3, cysteine through phenylalanine, is 17 amino acids long. CDR3 DNA only is kept here, 51 bases in frame from base 1. V trim: 7 bases; J trim: 5 bases; unmatched bases: 17. Each collaborating institution followed its own protocols to collect whole blood in K2EDTA tubes. For TCRbeta analysis, collaborators shipped samples in one of three forms: frozen whole blood, isolated PBMCs, or DNA extracted from either of those sample types. Study-wide conclusions, independent of this receptor: How much clinical and demographic metadata was included differed by source and by participant, and the metadata was provided uncurated.

On this clone: The clone's antigen remains unknown. There are no base qualities to consult, and no much larger clone falls within one base.

The immunoSEQ Assay, a bias-controlled multiplex PCR, was used to amplify TCRbeta CDR3 regions from genomic DNA. The paper's processing steps were these. Nucleated cell counts per sample were estimated from amplification of reference gene primers within the assay. Sequence reads were collapsed and filtered to measure the absolute abundance of every unique TCRbeta CDR3 rearrangement. For each sample, productive Simpson clonality was calculated as the square root of Simpson's diversity index across productive rearrangements. Imported from immuneACCESS, the table was reduced by TCRdb to in-frame sequences with V and J called. These copies leave out some clones; in studies compared against another copy, an unresolved V gene accounts for under half, and the cause of the remainder is not known. The V and J calls and clone size come from that table; D and trimming were worked out from the DNA. The sample table records under 130,000 clones; roughly four fifths of these occur just once. The ten largest clonotypes hold 8% to 9.5% of the sample.

The sequence links TRBV19 to TRBJ1-1, with TRBD1 identical over 9 junction bases. This clonotype originated in a woman in her sixties or seventies with acute or convalescent COVID-19. The specimen sequenced was peripheral blood. In nucleotides, the sequence is TGTGCCAGTACCCCCACCGTGACAGGGGGAAGGAGGACTGAAGCTTTCTTT. Translated, this gives CASTPTVTGGRRTEAFF.